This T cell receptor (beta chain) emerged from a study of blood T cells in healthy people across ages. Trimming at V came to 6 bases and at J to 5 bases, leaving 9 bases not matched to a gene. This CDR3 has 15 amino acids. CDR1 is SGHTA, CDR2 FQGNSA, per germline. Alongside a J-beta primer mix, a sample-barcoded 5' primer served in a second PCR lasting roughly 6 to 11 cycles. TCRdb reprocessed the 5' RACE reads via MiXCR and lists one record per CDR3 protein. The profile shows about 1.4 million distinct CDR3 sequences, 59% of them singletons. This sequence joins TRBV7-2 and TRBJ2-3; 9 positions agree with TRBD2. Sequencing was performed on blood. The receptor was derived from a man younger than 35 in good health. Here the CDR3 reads CASSSGGRAGDTQYF. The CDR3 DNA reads TGTGCCAGCAGTTCGGGCGGGAGGGCCGGAGATACGCAGTATTTT.